A single count supports the clone carrying this TCR beta chain. Its cognate antigen is unknown. The method was immunoSEQ multiplex PCR; TCRdb's version includes in-frame clones alone and lacks a portion of them. This sample has 95,000 to 110,000 clones, with just over 90% found just once. Doses given second, at about 4 or about 12 weeks, were pooled. This specimen belongs to a study of T cell responses to AZD1222 COVID-19 vaccine. General study results and limits: White British ancestry dominated among donors, who included more females, and clonal diversity was possibly underestimated. Every sample of the repertoires postdated the peak T cell response.

The V end was cut by 7 bases, the J end by 8 bases, with 14 bases between. From germline, CDR1 is SEHNR and CDR2 FQNEAQ (reference sequence). The CDR3 runs 13 residues. The sequenced sample was peripheral blood, obtained 28 days after the second AZD1222 dose. The TCR comes from an adult who received the AZD1222 COVID-19 vaccine. The V and J genes are TRBV7-9 and TRBJ1-4; TRBD1 might be the D (5 bases). CDR3 in DNA: TGTGCCAGCAACAATTTGGGGCTGGAAAAACTGTTTTTT. Its protein is CASNNLGLEKLFF.